This is a list of T cell receptor beta chains from one sample in a study of cytomegalovirus exposure and HLA in healthy donors. Profiling relied on immunoSEQ multiplex PCR, and the TCRdb table lists in-frame clones only, not all of them. Found here are roughly 150,000 clones, roughly 75% of them singletons; the top ten hold about 10%. Sequenced: PBMCs. The receptors were gathered from a man aged 18 to 30 in good health and CMV-seropositive. CDR3s include the opening cysteine and the closing phenylalanine or tryptophan. D genes are given only for firm matches. Clone size is not always given. Where it is, it says once, few, many or a class for expanded clones.

TRBV27	NA	TRBJ1-6	NA	TGTGCCAGCAGTTCCTATGGCGGTAATTCACCCCTCCACTTT	CASSSYGGNSPLHF
TRBV7-8	TRBD1	TRBJ1-5	NA	TGTGCCAGCAGCTCCACAAGGACAGGGGGCAATCAGCCCCAGCATTTT	CASSSTRTGGNQPQHF
TRBV28	NA	TRBJ2-2	NA	TGTGCCAGCACAAAGCCAGCAGGGGCCACCGGGGAGCTGTTTTTT	CASTKPAGATGELFF
TRBV5-1	TRBD2	TRBJ2-5	few	TGCGCCAGCAGCTTCTCCTCGGGAGGGGGGCAAGAGACCCAGTACTTC	CASSFSSGGGQETQYF
TRBV5-1	TRBD2	TRBJ2-7	few	TGCGCCAGCAGCTTGGGTGGTAGCGGGAGCTACGAGCAGTACTTC	CASSLGGSGSYEQYF
TRBV27	NA	TRBJ1-5	NA	TGTGCCAGCAGTCCAACCCTCGGGGGTAGTCAGCCCCAGCATTTT	CASSPTLGGSQPQHF
TRBV11-2	NA	TRBJ2-1	NA	TGTGCCAGCAGCCCCGGGACTCCGAGGGGCGAGCAGTTCTTC	CASSPGTPRGEQFF
TRBV2	TRBD1	TRBJ1-1	NA	TGTGCCAGCAAGGACCAGGGGGTCGACACTGAAGCTTTCTTT	CASKDQGVDTEAFF
TRBV9	TRBD2	TRBJ2-3	NA	TGTGCCAGCAGCTTAAGACCGGGACTAGCAAGAGATACGCAGTATTTT	CASSLRPGLARDTQYF
TRBV25-1	NA	TRBJ1-1	NA	TGTGCCAGCCAGGGAAACACTGAAGCTTTCTTT	CASQGNTEAFF
TRBV5-4	TRBD1	TRBJ2-7	NA	TGTGCCAGCAGCTGGGGGACAGGGACTCACTACGAGCAGTACTTC	CASSWGTGTHYEQYF
TRBV30	NA	TRBJ2-3	NA	TGTGCCTGGAGTAGGCTAGCGGATACGCAGTATTTT	CAWSRLADTQYF
TRBV28	TRBD1	TRBJ1-5	few	TGTGCCGGCACAGGGGGGTTCAATCAGCCCCAGCATTTT	CAGTGGFNQPQHF
TRBV7-7	NA	TRBJ2-1	NA	TGCGCCAGCAGCCTTCACTGTGAGGGTGAGCAGTTCTTC	CASSLHCEGEQFF
TRBV29-1	TRBD2	TRBJ2-3	NA	TGCAGCCTCTGGTCTAGCGGGCCCCATACAGATACGCAGTATTTT	CSLWSSGPHTDTQYF
TRBV29-1	TRBD1	TRBJ1-2	NA	TGCAGCGTTGACCCCACAGGGGGTAGGTGGGGCTACACCTTC	CSVDPTGGRWGYTF
TRBV4-2	TRBD2	TRBJ2-2	NA	TGTGCCAGCAGCCAACCAGGGACTAGCGGGAACACCGGGGAGCTGTTTTTT	CASSQPGTSGNTGELFF
TRBV7-2	NA	TRBJ2-6	NA	TGTGCCAGCAGCTTAAAGGTCCGACCGGGTTCTGGGGCCAACGTCCTGACTTTC	CASSLKVRPGSGANVLTF
TRBV5-1	NA	TRBJ2-1	NA	TGCGCCAGCAGCGCGGCCGAAGCACGGACTTTCGGGCAGTTCTTC	CASSAAEARTFGQFF
TRBV5-1	NA	TRBJ1-1	once	TGCGCCAGCAGCGGCGGGTCTGAAGCTTTCTTT	CASSGGSEAFF
TRBV28	TRBD2	TRBJ2-1	NA	TGTGCCAAGGGACTAGCGGGAGACACTGAGCAGTTCTTC	CAKGLAGDTEQFF
TRBV15	NA	TRBJ2-5	NA	TGTGCCACCAGTCGAGGGGGGGGCACGAGTGAGACCCAGTACTTC	CATSRGGGTSETQYF
TRBV5-1	TRBD2	TRBJ2-3	NA	TGCGCCAGCAGCCCGGGACTAGAGCCAGATACGCAGTATTTT	CASSPGLEPDTQYF
TRBV11-1	TRBD2	TRBJ2-7	NA	TGTGCCAGCAGCCCGGGCGGGAGCTACGAGCAGTACTTC	CASSPGGSYEQYF
TRBV2	NA	TRBJ2-3	NA	TGTGCCACAGGGGCAGTCAGAAGCACAGATACGCAGTATTTT	CATGAVRSTDTQYF
TRBV14	TRBD2	TRBJ2-3	NA	TGTGCCAGCAGCCAAACCCTGGGACTAACCACAGATACGCAGTATTTT	CASSQTLGLTTDTQYF
TRBV27	TRBD1	TRBJ2-5	NA	TGTGCCAGCAGTTTGGACAGGGTTGAGACCCAGTACTTC	CASSLDRVETQYF
TRBV4-1	TRBD1	TRBJ2-7	medium-sized	TGCGCCACCAGCCGGGGACAGGGCTACGAGCAGTACTTC	CATSRGQGYEQYF
TRBV5-1	NA	TRBJ2-7	NA	TGCGCCAGCAGCTTACAGGGAGCCTACGAGCAGTACTTC	CASSLQGAYEQYF
TRBV4-1	TRBD1	TRBJ2-2	NA	TGCGCCAGCAGCCACCTCGTGAGGGGACAGGGGGGGAACACCGGGGAGCTGTTTTTT	CASSHLVRGQGGNTGELFF
TRBV7-9	NA	TRBJ2-7	NA	TGTGCCAGCGGCCTCACTACCTACGAGCAGTACTTC	CASGLTTYEQYF
TRBV5-1	TRBD2	TRBJ2-3	NA	TGCGCCAGCAGCTTGTGGACTAGCGGCACAGATACGCAGTATTTT	CASSLWTSGTDTQYF
TRBV11-2	TRBD2	TRBJ2-2	NA	TGTGCCAGCAGCTCGTACGGGGGGTCCCTTGTGAGCGGGGAGCTGTTTTTT	CASSSYGGSLVSGELFF
TRBV29-1	TRBD1	TRBJ2-7	NA	TGCAGCGTTGCACAGGGGACCTCCTACGAGCAGTACTTC	CSVAQGTSYEQYF
TRBV19	TRBD1	TRBJ2-7	NA	TGTGCCAGTAGTAGGATCCCGGGACAGGGAAGGTACGAGCAGTACTTC	CASSRIPGQGRYEQYF
TRBV28	TRBD2	TRBJ2-1	NA	TGTGCCAGCAGAATTAGCGGGAGCGCATACAATGAGCAGTTCTTC	CASRISGSAYNEQFF
TRBV19	TRBD1	TRBJ2-7	few	TGTGCCAGTAGTATACAGGGGGACGAGCAGTACTTC	CASSIQGDEQYF
TRBV7-9	NA	TRBJ2-1	NA	TGTGCCAGCAGCTTAGTTTATAGCGAGTCCTACAATGAGCAGTTCTTC	CASSLVYSESYNEQFF
TRBV7-2	NA	TRBJ1-5	NA	TGTGCCAGCAGCCCTCACCAGACAATCGGTCAGCCCCAGCATTTT	CASSPHQTIGQPQHF
TRBV27	NA	TRBJ2-2	NA	TGTGCCAGCACCCAGGGAAATCCGGGGGAGCTGTTTTTT	CASTQGNPGELFF
TRBV4-2	NA	TRBJ1-5	NA	TGTGCCAGCAGCCAAGAGCCCGGCAGGGGCAATCAGCCCCAGCATTTT	CASSQEPGRGNQPQHF
TRBV5-4	TRBD2	TRBJ2-7	NA	TGTGCCAGCAGCTCTGGACTAGCGGCCCCCTCCTACGAGCAGTACTTC	CASSSGLAAPSYEQYF
TRBV7-8	NA	TRBJ2-7	NA	TGTGCCAGCAGCCCTAGCGTGGGGACAGCCAACTACGAGCAGTACTTC	CASSPSVGTANYEQYF
TRBV28	NA	TRBJ2-5	few	TGTGCCAGCACCAGTAAGGACAGTACCCGCCTGGAGACCCAGTACTTC	CASTSKDSTRLETQYF
TRBV5-6	NA	TRBJ2-2	NA	TGTGCCAGCAGCTTGGTAAAGGCGGGTGACACCGGGGAGCTGTTTTTT	CASSLVKAGDTGELFF
TRBV30	NA	TRBJ2-1	once	TGTGCCTGGAGTGTAGACCTAGCTGGAAACAATGAGCAGTTCTTC	CAWSVDLAGNNEQFF
TRBV7-2	NA	TRBJ2-7	few	TGTGCCAGCAGCTTAGTCCAGGGGGGCTACGAGCAGTACTTC	CASSLVQGGYEQYF
TRBV18	NA	TRBJ2-5	once	TGTGCCAGCTCACCGAAGAGCTTGCAAGAGACCCAGTACTTC	CASSPKSLQETQYF
TRBV27	NA	TRBJ2-1	NA	TGTGCCAGCAGTTTATCTCGGAATGAGCAGTTCTTC	CASSLSRNEQFF
TRBV5-1	NA	TRBJ2-7	NA	TGCGCCAGCAGCTTGGGTGGGACTGTTAACTACGAGCAGTACTTC	CASSLGGTVNYEQYF
TRBV5-1	TRBD2	TRBJ2-3	NA	TGCGCCAGCAGCTTGAGGCTAGCGGGAGATACGCAGTATTTT	CASSLRLAGDTQYF
TRBV29-1	TRBD1	TRBJ1-2	NA	TGCAGCGTTGAAGCCGGGACAGGTACCTATGGCTACACCTTC	CSVEAGTGTYGYTF
TRBV6-5	NA	TRBJ1-2	NA	TGTGCCAGCAGTTACTCCCTTGCACTGTCCGATGGCTACACCTTC	CASSYSLALSDGYTF
TRBV5-6	TRBD2	TRBJ2-3	NA	TGTGCCAGCAGCTCAACGGGACTAGCGGGAGCGGATACGCAGTATTTT	CASSSTGLAGADTQYF
TRBV28	NA	TRBJ1-2	NA	TGTGCCTTCAGTTCGGGTTCCTATGGCTACACCTTC	CAFSSGSYGYTF